This paragraph reports one TCR beta chain. These data come from a study of low-dose radiotherapy and immunotherapy resistance in tumors. Study-level information: The schedule for Cohort 2 used 1 Gy per fraction every two weeks, which added up to 13 Gy over 26 weeks. Patients received cyclophosphamide 200 mg/m2 intravenously every two weeks, the day before radiation-immunotherapy.

Germline values: CDR1 MRHNA, CDR2 SNTAGT. CDR3 length: 15 amino acids. The junction had 3 bases not matched to a gene; V was cut back by 0 bases and J by 5 bases. Covering alpha and beta chains, TRAV- and TRBV-specific primers were used for the first-strand cDNA. Amplification, which lasted approximately 20 PCR cycles, used a constant-region primer and V-primer adapter to amplify TCRs. Isolated mRNA underwent amplification via in vitro transcription. TCRdb re-called the reads with MiXCR, one entry per CDR3 protein. Counted here are approximately 11,000 distinct CDR3 sequences, 50% to 65% occurring once; the ten biggest clones make up over 7%.

The chain couples TRBV6-4 to TRBJ2-3, with 9 bases that match TRBD2. The receptor's source is a human donor with advanced metastatic prostate, ovarian, gallbladder or colorectal cancer (not recorded which). This table probably holds off-target reads from a library built for another chain. The CDR3 spells CASSDSIAGVDTQYF. CDR3 nucleotides: TGTGCCAGCAGTGACTCGATAGCGGGGGTAGATACGCAGTATTTT.